This TCR beta chain was sequenced in a study of cytomegalovirus exposure and HLA in healthy donors. Use of 60 Vbeta and 13 Jbeta primers characterized the PCR. TCRdb keeps only in-frame clones here, not all; method: immunoSEQ multiplex PCR. The sample totals about 78,000 clones; its top ten clones hold roughly 8%. V shed 9 bases, J shed 5 bases, and the junction held 8 bases outside the gene matches. Germline CDR1 reads SNHLY; CDR2 reads FYNNEI. The CDR3 runs 14 residues. Study-wide results and limits: An analysis was carried out later, and it reportedly showed fewer N-insertions in an Asian-associated ancestry cluster than the roughly 700-donor mean.

As concerns this clone: As yet, its antigen is unknown.

V usage is TRBV2 and J usage is TRBJ2-2, with TRBD1 matching 8 bases. Source material: PBMCs. The receptor's source is a female donor in good health and CMV-seropositive. The CDR3 here is CASAGGPDTGELFF. CDR3 DNA: TGTGCCAGTGCAGGGGGCCCTGATACCGGGGAGCTGTTTTTT.